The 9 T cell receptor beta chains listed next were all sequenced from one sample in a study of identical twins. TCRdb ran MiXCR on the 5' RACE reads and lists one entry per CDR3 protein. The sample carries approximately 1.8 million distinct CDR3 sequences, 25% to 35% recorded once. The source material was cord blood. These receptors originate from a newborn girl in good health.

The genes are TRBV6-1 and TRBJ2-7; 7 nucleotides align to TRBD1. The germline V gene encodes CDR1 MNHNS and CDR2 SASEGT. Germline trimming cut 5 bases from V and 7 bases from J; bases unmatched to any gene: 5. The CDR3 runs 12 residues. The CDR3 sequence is CASSTRQGEQYF. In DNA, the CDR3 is TGTGCCAGCAGTACTAGACAGGGAGAGCAGTACTTC.

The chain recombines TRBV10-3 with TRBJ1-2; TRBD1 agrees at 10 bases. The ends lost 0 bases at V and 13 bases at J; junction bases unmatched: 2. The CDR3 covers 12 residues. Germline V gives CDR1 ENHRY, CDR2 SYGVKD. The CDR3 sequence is CAISESGQGGTF. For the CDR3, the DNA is TGTGCCATCAGTGAGTCCGGACAGGGGGGCACCTTC.

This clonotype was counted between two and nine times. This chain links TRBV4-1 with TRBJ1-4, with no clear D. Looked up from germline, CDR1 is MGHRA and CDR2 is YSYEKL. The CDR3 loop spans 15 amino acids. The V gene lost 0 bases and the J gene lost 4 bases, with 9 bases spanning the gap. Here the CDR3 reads CASSQEGSRNEKLFF. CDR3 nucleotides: TGCGCCAGCAGCCAAGAGGGCAGTCGTAATGAAAAACTGTTTTTT.

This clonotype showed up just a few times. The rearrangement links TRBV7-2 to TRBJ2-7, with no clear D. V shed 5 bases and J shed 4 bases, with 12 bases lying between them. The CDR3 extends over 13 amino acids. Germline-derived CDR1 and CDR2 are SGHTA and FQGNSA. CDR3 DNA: TGTGCCAGCAGCCCTACGAGGAGATACGAGCAGTACTTC. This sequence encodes CASSPTRRYEQYF.

This CDR3 is CASSSQPAGGYYNEQFF. The CDR3 nucleotides read TGTGCCAGCAGCTCCCAACCGGCGGGAGGCTACTACAATGAGCAGTTCTTC. J is TRBJ2-1 and V is TRBV7-2; 8 bases match TRBD2. Germline CDR1 is SGHTA and CDR2 is FQGNSA. V lost 4 bases, J lost 3 bases, and 11 bases stayed unmatched. The CDR3 consists of 17 residues.

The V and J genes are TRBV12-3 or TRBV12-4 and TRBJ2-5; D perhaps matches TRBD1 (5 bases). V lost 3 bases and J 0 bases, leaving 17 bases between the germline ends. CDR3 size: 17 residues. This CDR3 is CASSFAPKTAYQETQYF. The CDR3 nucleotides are TGTGCCAGCAGTTTCGCCCCCAAGACAGCATACCAAGAGACCCAGTACTTC.

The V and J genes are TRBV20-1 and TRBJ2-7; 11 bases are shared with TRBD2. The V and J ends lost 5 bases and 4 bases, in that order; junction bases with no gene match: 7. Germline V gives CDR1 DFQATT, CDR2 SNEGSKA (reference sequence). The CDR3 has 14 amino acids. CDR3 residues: CSAVSGRAAYEQYF. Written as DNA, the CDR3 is TGCAGTGCTGTTAGCGGGAGGGCCGCGTACGAGCAGTACTTC.

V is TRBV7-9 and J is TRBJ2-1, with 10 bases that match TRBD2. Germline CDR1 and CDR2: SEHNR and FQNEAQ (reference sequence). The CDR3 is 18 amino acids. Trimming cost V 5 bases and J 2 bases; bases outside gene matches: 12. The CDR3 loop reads CASSPTSGATPTYNEQFF. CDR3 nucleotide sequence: TGTGCCAGCAGCCCCACTAGCGGGGCCACCCCGACCTACAATGAGCAGTTCTTC.

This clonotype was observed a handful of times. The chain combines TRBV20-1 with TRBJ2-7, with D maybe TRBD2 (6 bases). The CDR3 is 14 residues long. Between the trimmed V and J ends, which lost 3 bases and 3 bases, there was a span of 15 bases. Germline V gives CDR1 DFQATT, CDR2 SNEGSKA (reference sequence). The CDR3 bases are TGCAGTGCTAGGGGACTCGGAACAGGCTACGAGCAGTACTTC. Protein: CSARGLGTGYEQYF.